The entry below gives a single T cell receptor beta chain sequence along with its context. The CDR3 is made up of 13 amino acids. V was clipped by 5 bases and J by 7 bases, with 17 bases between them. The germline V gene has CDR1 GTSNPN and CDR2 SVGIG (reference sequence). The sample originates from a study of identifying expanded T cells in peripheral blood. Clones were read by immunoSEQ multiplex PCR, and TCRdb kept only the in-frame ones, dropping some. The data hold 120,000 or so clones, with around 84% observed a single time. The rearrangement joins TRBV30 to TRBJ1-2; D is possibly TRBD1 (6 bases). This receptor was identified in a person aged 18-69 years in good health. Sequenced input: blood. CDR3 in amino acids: CAWARGGRGGYTF. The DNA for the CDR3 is TGTGCCTGGGCGAGGGGGGGAAGGGGTGGCTACACCTTC.